Included here is one T cell receptor (beta chain) sequence, with context. The assay was immunoSEQ multiplex PCR, and TCRdb's table has in-frame clones only and misses some. The table lists 50,000 to 65,000 clones, about 83% of them singletons. Germline V gene sequence: CDR1 SGHNT, CDR2 YENEEA. V lost 2 bases, J lost 3 bases, and 9 bases lay in between. This CDR3 region has 14 residues. The data stem from a study of blood T cell repertoires in COVID-19. At the level of the study: Specimens from acute and convalescent COVID-19 originated in the United States, Italy and Spain.

J is TRBJ2-3 and V is TRBV11-3; no reliable D call. The source is a man aged 35 to 55 with active COVID-19. The sequencing input was peripheral blood. The CDR3 DNA sequence: TGTGCCAGCAGCTTAAATGGAGCGACAGATACGCAGTATTTT. It codes for CASSLNGATDTQYF.